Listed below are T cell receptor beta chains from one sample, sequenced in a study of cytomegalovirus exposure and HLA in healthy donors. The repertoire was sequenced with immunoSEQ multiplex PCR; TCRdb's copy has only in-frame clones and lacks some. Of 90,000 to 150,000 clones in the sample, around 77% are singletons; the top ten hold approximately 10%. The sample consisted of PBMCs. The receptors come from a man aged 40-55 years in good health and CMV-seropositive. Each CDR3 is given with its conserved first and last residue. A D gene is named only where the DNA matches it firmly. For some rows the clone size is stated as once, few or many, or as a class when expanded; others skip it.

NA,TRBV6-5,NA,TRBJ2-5,CASSYSEQETQYF,TGTGCCAGCAGTTATAGCGAGCAAGAGACCCAGTACTTC
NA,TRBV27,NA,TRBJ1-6,CASSPPGSPLHF,TGTGCCAGCAGTCCCCCCGGTTCACCCCTCCACTTT
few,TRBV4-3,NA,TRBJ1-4,CASSQDQAGRGEKLFF,TGCGCCAGCAGCCAAGATCAGGCGGGCCGGGGGGAAAAACTGTTTTTT
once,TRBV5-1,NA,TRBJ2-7,CASSIGAERLHEQYF,TGCGCCAGCAGCATTGGGGCAGAAAGACTTCACGAGCAGTACTTC
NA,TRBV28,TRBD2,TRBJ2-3,CASTGGPVSADTQYF,TGTGCCAGCACGGGGGGGCCAGTTAGCGCAGATACGCAGTATTTT
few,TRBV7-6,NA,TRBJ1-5,CASSLTDAQPQHF,TGTGCCAGCAGCTTGACAGATGCTCAGCCCCAGCATTTT
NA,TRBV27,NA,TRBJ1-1,CASKRGGNTEAFF,TGTGCCAGCAAGCGCGGCGGAAACACTGAAGCTTTCTTT
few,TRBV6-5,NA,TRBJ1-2,CASSYSAGDGYTF,TGTGCCAGCAGTTACTCGGCAGGGGATGGCTACACCTTC
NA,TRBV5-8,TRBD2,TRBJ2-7,CASSLPAGRAAGQYEQYF,TGTGCCAGCAGCTTGCCGGCCGGGAGGGCCGCAGGCCAATACGAGCAGTACTTC
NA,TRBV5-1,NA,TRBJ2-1,CASSLAGFYNEQFF,TGCGCCAGCAGCTTGGCCGGGTTTTACAATGAGCAGTTCTTC
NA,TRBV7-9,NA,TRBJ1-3,CASAVISGNTIYF,TGTGCTTCCGCAGTGATCTCTGGAAACACCATATATTTT